This TCR beta chain was recovered during a study of blood T cell repertoires in COVID-19. Assay: immunoSEQ multiplex PCR; the TCRdb copy retains only in-frame clones and omits some. The sample contains over 90,000 clones, roughly 90% of which appear only once. V was clipped by 4 bases and J by 5 bases; unmatched bases: 15. The CDR3 runs to 17 residues. Per germline, CDR1 KGHDR and CDR2 SFDVKD. The sample comprised peripheral blood. The chain recombines TRBV24-1 with TRBJ2-5, with TRBD2 identical over 7 bases. The source of this sequence is a woman over 75 in a cohort sampled during active COVID-19. In DNA form, the CDR3 reads TGTGCCACCAGTGACTCTGGGGTCAGGGAGGGACGGGAGACCCAGTACTTC. It codes for CATSDSGVREGRETQYF.